This T cell receptor beta chain was found in a study of cytomegalovirus exposure and HLA in healthy donors. Study results and caveats: The study reported that TCR beta sequences accurately predicted HLA-A and HLA-B alleles in most subjects. Most CMV-associated TCR beta chains were later found to appear HLA-restricted. By HLA locus, TCR association rates varied in a later analysis, with DRB1 showing the most and HLA-C the fewest. Highly shared sequence variants in one cluster were likely a sequencing artifact.

V gave up 1 base and J gave up 7 bases, with 4 bases separating them. The CDR3 totals 12 residues. In germline, CDR1 is SGHNT, CDR2 YENEEA. This clone has just a few counts. Its antigen remains unidentified. It was with 60 Vbeta and 13 Jbeta primers that the PCR ran. The table came from immunoSEQ multiplex PCR; TCRdb's copy has only in-frame clones and leaves some out. The sample lists about 200,000 clones; 82% were seen once. Sequencing used PBMCs. The rearrangement uses TRBV11-3 and TRBJ2-2; D gene unclear. This clonotype originated in a woman between 45 and 60 years old in good health and CMV-seropositive. This CDR3 reads CASSLGIGELFF. CDR3 DNA sequence: TGTGCCAGCAGCTTAGGTATCGGGGAGCTGTTTTTT.